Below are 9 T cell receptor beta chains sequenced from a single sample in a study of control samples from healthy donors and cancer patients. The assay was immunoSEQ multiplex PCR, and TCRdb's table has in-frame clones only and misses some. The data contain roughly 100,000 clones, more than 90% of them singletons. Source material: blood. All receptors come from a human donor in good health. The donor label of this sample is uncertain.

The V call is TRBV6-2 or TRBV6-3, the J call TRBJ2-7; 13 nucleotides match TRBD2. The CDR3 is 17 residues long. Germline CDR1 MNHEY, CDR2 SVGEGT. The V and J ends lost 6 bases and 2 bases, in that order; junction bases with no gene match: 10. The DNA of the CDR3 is TGTGCCAGCAGCCCTGCCTTACTAGCGGGGGGGACCTACGAGCAGTACTTC. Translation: CASSPALLAGGTYEQYF.

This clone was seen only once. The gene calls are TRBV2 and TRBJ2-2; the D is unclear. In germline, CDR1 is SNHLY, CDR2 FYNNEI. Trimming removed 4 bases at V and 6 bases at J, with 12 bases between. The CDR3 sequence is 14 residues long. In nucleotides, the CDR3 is TGTGCCAGCAGTGTCACGTCCGTAGCCGGGGAGCTGTTTTTT. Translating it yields CASSVTSVAGELFF.

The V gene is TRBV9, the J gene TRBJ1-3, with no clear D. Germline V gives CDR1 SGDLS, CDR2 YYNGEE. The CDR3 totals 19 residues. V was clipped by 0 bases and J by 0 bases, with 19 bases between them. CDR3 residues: CASSVVPGPFSNSGNTIYF. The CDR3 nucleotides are TGTGCCAGCAGCGTAGTCCCCGGACCGTTTTCGAACTCTGGAAACACCATATATTTT.

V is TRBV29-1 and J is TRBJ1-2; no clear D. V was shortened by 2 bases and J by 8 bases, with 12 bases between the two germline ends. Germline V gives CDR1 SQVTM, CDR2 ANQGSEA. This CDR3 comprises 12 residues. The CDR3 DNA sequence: TGCAGCGTTGAATTGGGATTAGGAGGCTACACCTTC. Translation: CSVELGLGGYTF.

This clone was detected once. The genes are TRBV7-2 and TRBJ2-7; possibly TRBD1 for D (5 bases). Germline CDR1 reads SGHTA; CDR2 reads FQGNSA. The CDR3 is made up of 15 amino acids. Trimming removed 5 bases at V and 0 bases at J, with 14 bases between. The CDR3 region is CASSPPWGSSYEQYF. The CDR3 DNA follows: TGTGCCAGCAGCCCCCCCTGGGGCAGCTCCTACGAGCAGTACTTC.

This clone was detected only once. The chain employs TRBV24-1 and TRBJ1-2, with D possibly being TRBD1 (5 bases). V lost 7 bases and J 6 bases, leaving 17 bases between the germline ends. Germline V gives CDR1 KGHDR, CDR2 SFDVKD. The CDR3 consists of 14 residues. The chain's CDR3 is CATRSRTGGDGYTF. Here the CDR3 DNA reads TGTGCCACCAGATCCCGTACGGGGGGTGATGGCTACACCTTC.

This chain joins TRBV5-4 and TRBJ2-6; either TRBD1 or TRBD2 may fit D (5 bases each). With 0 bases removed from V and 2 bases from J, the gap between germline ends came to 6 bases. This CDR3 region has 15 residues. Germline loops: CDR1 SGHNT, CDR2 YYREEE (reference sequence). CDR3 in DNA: TGTGCCAGCAGCTTGGTGGGGGCTGGGGCCAACGTCCTGACTTTC. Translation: CASSLVGAGANVLTF. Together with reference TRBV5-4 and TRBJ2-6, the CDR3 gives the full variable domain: ETGVTQSPTHLIKTRGQQVTLRCSSQSGHNTVSWYQQALGQGPQFIFQYYREEENGRGNFPPRFSGLQFPNYSSELNVNALELDDSALYLCASSLVGAGANVLTFGAGSRLTVL.

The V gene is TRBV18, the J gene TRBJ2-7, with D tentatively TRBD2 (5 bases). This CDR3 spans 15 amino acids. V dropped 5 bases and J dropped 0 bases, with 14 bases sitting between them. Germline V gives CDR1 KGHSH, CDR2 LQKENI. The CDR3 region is CASSGESRRSYEQYF. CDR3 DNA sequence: TGTGCCAGCTCAGGGGAGTCCCGACGCTCCTACGAGCAGTACTTC.

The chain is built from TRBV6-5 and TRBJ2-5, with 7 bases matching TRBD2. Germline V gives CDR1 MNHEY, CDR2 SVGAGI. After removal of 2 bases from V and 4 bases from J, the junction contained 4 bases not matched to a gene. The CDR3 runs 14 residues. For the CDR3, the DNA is TGTGCCAGCAGTTACAGCGGGGTAGGAGAGACCCAGTACTTC. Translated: CASSYSGVGETQYF.